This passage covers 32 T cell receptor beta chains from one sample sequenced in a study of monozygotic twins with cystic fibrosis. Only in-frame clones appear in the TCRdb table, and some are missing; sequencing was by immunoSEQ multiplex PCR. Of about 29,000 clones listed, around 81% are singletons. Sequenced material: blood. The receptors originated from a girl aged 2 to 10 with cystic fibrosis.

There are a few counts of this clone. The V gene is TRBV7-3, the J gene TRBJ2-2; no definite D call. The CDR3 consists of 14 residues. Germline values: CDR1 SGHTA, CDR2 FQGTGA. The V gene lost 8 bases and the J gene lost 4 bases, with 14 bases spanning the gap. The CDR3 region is CASRPRAGTGELFF. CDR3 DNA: TGTGCCAGCCGCCCTCGTGCAGGCACCGGGGAGCTGTTTTTT.

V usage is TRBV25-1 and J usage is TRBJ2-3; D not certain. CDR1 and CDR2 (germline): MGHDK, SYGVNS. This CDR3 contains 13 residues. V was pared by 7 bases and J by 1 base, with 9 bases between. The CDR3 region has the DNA TGTGCCAGCATCCCGGCCGGCACAGATACGCAGTATTTT. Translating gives CASIPAGTDTQYF.

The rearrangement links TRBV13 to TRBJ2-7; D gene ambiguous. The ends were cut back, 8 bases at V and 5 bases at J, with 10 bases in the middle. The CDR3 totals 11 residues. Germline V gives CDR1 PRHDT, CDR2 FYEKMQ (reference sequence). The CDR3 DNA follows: TGTGCCAGCGGGCCGGCGAACGAGCAGTACTTC. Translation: CASGPANEQYF. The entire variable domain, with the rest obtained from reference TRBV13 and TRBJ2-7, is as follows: AAGVIQSPRHLIKEKRETATLKCYPIPRHDTVYWYQQGPGQDPQFLISFYEKMQSDKGSIPDRFSAQQFSDYHSELNMSSLELGDSALYFCASGPANEQYFGPGTRLTVT.

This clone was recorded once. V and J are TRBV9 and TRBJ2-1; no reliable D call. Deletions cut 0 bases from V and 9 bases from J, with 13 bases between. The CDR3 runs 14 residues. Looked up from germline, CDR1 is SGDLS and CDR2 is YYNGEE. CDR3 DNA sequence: TGTGCCAGCAGCGTAGCGGGTGTCTCAAGTGAGCAGTTCTTC. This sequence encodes CASSVAGVSSEQFF.

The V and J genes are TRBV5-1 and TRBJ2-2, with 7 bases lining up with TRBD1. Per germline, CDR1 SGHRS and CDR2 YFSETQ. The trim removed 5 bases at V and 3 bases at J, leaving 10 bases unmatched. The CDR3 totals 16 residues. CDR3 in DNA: TGCGCCAGCAGTCACACGGGGACAGAGGACACCGGGGAGCTGTTTTTT. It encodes CASSHTGTEDTGELFF. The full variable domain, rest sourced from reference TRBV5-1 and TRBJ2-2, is KAGVTQTPRYLIKTRGQQVTLSCSPISGHRSVSWYQQTPGQGLQFLFEYFSETQRNKGNFPGRFSGRQFSNSRSEMNVSTLELGDSALYLCASSHTGTEDTGELFFGEGSRLTVL.

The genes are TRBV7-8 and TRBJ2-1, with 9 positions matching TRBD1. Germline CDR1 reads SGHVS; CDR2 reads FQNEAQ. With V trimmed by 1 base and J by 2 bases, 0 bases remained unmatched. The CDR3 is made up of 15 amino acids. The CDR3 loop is CASSLGQGAYNEQFF. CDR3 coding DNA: TGTGCCAGCAGCTTAGGACAGGGGGCCTACAATGAGCAGTTCTTC.

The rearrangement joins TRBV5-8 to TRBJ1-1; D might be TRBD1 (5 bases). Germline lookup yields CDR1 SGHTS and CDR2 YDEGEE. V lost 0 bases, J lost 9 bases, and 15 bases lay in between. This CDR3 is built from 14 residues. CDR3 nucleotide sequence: TGTGCCAGCAGCTTGGGAAGGGGCGCGTCACAAGCTTTCTTT. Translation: CASSLGRGASQAFF.

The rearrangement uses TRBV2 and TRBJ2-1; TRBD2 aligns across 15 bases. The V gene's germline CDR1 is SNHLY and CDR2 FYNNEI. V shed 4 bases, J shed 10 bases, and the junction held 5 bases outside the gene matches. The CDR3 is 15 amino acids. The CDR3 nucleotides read TGTGCCAGCAGTGGGACTAGCGGGAGGGCACAGGAGCAGTTCTTC. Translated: CASSGTSGRAQEQFF.

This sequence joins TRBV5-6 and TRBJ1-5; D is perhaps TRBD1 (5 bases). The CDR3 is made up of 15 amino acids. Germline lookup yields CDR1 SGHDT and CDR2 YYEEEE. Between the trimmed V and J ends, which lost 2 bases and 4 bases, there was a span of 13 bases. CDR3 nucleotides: TGTGCCAGCAGCTTTTCGGACATGCCGAATCAGCCCCAGCATTTT. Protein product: CASSFSDMPNQPQHF.

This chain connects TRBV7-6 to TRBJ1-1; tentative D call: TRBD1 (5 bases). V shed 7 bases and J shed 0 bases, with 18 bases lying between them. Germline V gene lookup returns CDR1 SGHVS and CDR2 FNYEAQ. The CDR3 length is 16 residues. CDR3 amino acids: CASTLGQGTMNTEAFF. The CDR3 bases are TGTGCCAGCACCCTAGGGCAGGGAACAATGAACACTGAAGCTTTCTTT.

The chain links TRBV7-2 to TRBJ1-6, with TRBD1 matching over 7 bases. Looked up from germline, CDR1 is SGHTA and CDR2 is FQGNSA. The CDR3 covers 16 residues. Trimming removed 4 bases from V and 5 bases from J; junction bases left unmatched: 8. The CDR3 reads CASSYSGTVHNSPLHF. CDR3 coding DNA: TGTGCCAGCAGCTATTCCGGGACAGTTCATAATTCACCCCTCCACTTT. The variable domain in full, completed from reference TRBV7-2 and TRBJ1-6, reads GAGVSQSPSNKVTEKGKDVELRCDPISGHTALYWYRQSLGQGLEFLIYFQGNSAPDKSGLPSDRFSAERTGGSVSTLTIQRTQQEDSAVYLCASSYSGTVHNSPLHFGNGTRLTVT.

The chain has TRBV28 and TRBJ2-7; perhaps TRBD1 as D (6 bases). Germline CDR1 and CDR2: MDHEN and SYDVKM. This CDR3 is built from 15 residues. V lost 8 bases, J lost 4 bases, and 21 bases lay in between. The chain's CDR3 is CASQTRGHPAYEQYF. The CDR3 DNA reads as TGTGCCAGCCAGACACGGGGACACCCTGCGTACGAGCAGTACTTC.

For the CDR3, the DNA is TGTGCCAGCAGCCCTGGGGGGGCTGGAAACACCATATATTTT. Translated: CASSPGGAGNTIYF. The chain links TRBV5-6 to TRBJ1-3, with a possible D match to TRBD1 (5 bases). Deletions cut 4 bases from V and 2 bases from J, with 10 bases between. This CDR3 is built from 14 residues. Germline V lookup: CDR1 SGHDT, CDR2 YYEEEE. The full variable domain, rest sourced from reference TRBV5-6 and TRBJ1-3, is DAGVTQSPTHLIKTRGQQVTLRCSPKSGHDTVSWYQQALGQGPQFIFQYYEEEERQRGNFPDRFSGHQFPNYSSELNVNALLLGDSALYLCASSPGGAGNTIYFGEGSWLTVV.

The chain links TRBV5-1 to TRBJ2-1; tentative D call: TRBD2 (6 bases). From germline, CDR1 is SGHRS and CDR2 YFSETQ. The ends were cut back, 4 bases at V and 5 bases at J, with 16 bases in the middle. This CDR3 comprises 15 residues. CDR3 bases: TGCGCCAGCAGCCCGAGTAGCGGCAAGCACAATGAGCAGTTCTTC. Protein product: CASSPSSGKHNEQFF. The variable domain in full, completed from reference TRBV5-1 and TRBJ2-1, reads KAGVTQTPRYLIKTRGQQVTLSCSPISGHRSVSWYQQTPGQGLQFLFEYFSETQRNKGNFPGRFSGRQFSNSRSEMNVSTLELGDSALYLCASSPSSGKHNEQFFGPGTRLTVL.

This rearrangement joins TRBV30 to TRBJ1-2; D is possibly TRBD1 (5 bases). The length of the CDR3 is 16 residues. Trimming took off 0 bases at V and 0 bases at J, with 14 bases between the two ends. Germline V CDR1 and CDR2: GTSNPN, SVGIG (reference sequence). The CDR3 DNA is TGTGCCTGGAGTGTACCGGGGAGGGGAGCTAACTATGGCTACACCTTC. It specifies CAWSVPGRGANYGYTF.

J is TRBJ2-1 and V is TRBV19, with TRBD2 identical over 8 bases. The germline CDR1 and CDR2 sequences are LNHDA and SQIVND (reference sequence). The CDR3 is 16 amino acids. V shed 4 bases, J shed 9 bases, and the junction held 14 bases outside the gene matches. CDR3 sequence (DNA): TGTGCCAGTAGTAAGCGAGGCGGGGGGCGGGGTGTTGAGCAGTTCTTC. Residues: CASSKRGGGRGVEQFF.

CDR3 DNA: TGTGCCAGTAGTATACTCTGGGGGCGACCCAATCAGCCCCAGCATTTT. Its translation: CASSILWGRPNQPQHF. The chain links TRBV19 to TRBJ1-5, with TRBD1 as a possible D gene (6 bases). Germline V gene data show CDR1 as LNHDA and CDR2 as SQIVND (reference sequence). V was cut by 2 bases and J by 3 bases, with 14 bases left in between. The CDR3 extends over 16 amino acids.

CDR3: CASSSRGGVYNEQFF. In DNA, the CDR3 is TGTGCCAGTAGTAGCAGGGGAGGTGTCTACAATGAGCAGTTCTTC. The chain combines TRBV19 with TRBJ2-1, with D perhaps being TRBD1 or TRBD2 (6 bases each). There are 15 residues in the CDR3. CDR1 and CDR2 (germline): LNHDA, SQIVND (reference sequence). Deletions cut 4 bases from V and 3 bases from J, with 13 bases between. Full variable domain (rest looked up from reference TRBV19 and TRBJ2-1): DGGITQSPKYLFRKEGQNVTLSCEQNLNHDAMYWYRQDPGQGLRLIYYSQIVNDFQKGDIAEGYSVSREKKESFPLTVTSAQKNPTAFYLCASSSRGGVYNEQFFGPGTRLTVL.

The CDR3 nucleotides are TGTGCCAGCAGTTTTGGGAGAGCGTCCAGCTCCTACGAGCAGTACTTC. It is translated as CASSFGRASSSYEQYF. The rearrangement joins TRBV27 to TRBJ2-7; possibly TRBD2 for D (5 bases). CDR3 length: 16 amino acids. V lost 3 bases and J 0 bases, leaving 15 bases between the germline ends. The germline V gene encodes CDR1 MNHEY and CDR2 SMNVEV (reference sequence).

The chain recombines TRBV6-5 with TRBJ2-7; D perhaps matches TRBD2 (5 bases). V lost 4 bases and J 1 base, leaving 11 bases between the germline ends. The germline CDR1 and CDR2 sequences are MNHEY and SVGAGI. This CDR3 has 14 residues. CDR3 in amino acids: CASSSSGASYEQYF. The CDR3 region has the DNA TGTGCCAGCAGTTCAAGCGGAGCTTCCTACGAGCAGTACTTC.

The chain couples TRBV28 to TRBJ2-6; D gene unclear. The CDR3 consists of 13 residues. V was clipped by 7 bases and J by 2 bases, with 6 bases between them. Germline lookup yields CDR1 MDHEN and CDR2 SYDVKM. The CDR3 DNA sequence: TGTGCCAGCATGAAACCTGGGGCCAACGTCCTGACTTTC. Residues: CASMKPGANVLTF.

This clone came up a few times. Written as DNA, the CDR3 is TGTGCCAGCAGCTTCCAGGGAATTGAAGGCTACACCTTC. This codes for CASSFQGIEGYTF. The chain employs TRBV7-2 and TRBJ1-2; a possible D gene is TRBD1 (5 bases). The CDR3 totals 13 residues. The V gene's germline CDR1 is SGHTA and CDR2 FQGNSA. V was pared by 3 bases and J by 8 bases, with 13 bases between.

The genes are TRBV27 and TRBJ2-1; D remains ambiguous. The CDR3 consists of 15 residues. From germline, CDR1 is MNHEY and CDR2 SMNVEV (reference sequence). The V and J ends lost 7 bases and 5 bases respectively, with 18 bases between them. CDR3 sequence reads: CASTRPSTTHNEQFF. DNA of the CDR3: TGTGCCAGCACCCGGCCCTCTACGACACACAATGAGCAGTTCTTC.

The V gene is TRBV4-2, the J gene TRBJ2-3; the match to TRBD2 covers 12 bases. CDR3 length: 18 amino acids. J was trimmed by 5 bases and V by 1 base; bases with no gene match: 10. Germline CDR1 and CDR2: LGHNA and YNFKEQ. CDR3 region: CASSQGSILAGGVDTQYF. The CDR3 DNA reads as TGTGCCAGCAGCCAAGGATCTATCCTAGCGGGAGGGGTAGATACGCAGTATTTT.

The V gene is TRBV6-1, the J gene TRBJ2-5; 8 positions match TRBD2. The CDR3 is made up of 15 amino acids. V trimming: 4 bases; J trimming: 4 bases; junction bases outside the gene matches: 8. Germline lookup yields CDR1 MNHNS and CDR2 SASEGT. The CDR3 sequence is CASSGGLAVRETQYF. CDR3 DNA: TGTGCCAGCAGTGGCGGACTAGCAGTTCGAGAGACCCAGTACTTC.

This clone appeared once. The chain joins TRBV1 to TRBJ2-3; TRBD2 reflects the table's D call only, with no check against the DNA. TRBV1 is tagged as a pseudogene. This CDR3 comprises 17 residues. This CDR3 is CTSSRRTSGRQADTQYF. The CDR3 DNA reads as TGCACCAGCAGCCGGAGGACTAGCGGGAGGCAAGCAGATACGCAGTATTTT.

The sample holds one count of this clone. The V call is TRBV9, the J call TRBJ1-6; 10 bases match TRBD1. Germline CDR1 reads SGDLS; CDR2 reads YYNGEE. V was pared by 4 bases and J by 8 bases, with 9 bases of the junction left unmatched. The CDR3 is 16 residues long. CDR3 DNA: TGTGCCAGCAGCACAACCGGGACAGGGGATTATTCACCCCTCCACTTT. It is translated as CASSTTGTGDYSPLHF.

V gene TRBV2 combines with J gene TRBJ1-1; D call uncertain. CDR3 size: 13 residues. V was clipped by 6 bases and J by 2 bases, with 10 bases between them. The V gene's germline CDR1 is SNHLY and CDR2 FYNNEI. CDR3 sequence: CASRRAANTEAFF. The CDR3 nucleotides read TGTGCCAGCAGACGGGCCGCAAACACTGAAGCTTTCTTT.

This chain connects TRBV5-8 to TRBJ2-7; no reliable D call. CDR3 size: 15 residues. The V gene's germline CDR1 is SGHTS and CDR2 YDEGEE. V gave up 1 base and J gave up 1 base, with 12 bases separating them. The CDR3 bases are TGTGCCAGCAGCTTGAGTGGATGGGTTTCCTACGAGCAGTACTTC. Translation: CASSLSGWVSYEQYF.

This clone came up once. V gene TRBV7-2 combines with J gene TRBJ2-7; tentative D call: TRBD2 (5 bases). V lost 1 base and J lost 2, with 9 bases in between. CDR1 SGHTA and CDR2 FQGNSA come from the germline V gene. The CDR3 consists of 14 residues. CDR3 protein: CASSLVGSPYEQYF. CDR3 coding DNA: TGTGCCAGCAGCTTAGTGGGGAGCCCCTACGAGCAGTACTTC.

CDR3 protein: CASSPSGPNTGELFF. The CDR3 DNA reads TGTGCCAGCAGTCCTAGCGGGCCGAACACCGGGGAGCTGTTTTTT. V is TRBV7-9 and J is TRBJ2-2; TRBD2 matches at 8 bases. The V segment lost 6 bases and the J segment 0 bases; nucleotides outside the gene matches: 3. The germline CDR1 and CDR2 sequences are SEHNR and FQNEAQ (reference sequence). The CDR3 sequence is 15 residues long.

DNA for the CDR3: TGCGCCAGCAGCTTCCCACCCGGGACGCCTGGAGGGGAGCTGTTTTTT. Its translation is CASSFPPGTPGGELFF. This chain connects TRBV5-1 to TRBJ2-2; D tentatively fits TRBD1 or TRBD2 (5 bases each). From germline, CDR1 is SGHRS and CDR2 YFSETQ. This CDR3 comprises 16 residues. V lost 2 bases to trimming and J lost 8 bases, with 19 bases between them.